This TCR beta chain was sequenced in a study of shared clonotypes between healthy human individuals (dated by TCRdb to the early 2020s). With respect to the entire study: Two women and a few men aged 18 to 49 years were included in the cohort. To estimate repertoire size and how much clonotypes are shared between individuals, the study performed deep sequencing of blood TCR repertoires from five healthy adults. To increase sequencing depth and limit assay-specific biases, TCR repertoire library preparation and sequencing were carried out by different laboratories using diverse techniques. Leukapheresis yielded between about 0.85 and 9 billion PBMCs per donor. For each donor, CD4 naive and CD4 memory were each given three plates, CD8 naive was given two plates, and CD8 memory was given one plate. Points the paper makes about the study in general: Estimated clonotype richness was generally larger for naive than for memory subsets. Sampling was limited to blood, and TCR repertoires in tissue likely differ from TCR repertoires in blood. Pairwise subsampling led to the expectation that sequencing depth would affect the degree of clonotype sharing among donors. The small number of donors limited the genetic and exposure-history diversity represented. Compared with non-shared clonotypes, clonotypes shared by all four sorted-subset donors had higher generation probabilities. When a few donors were compared, the shared fraction of clonotypes was about 5.5% for naive CD4, 3.5% for naive CD8, roughly 2.5% for memory CD4, and around 0.37% for memory CD8. Even with the large sequencing depth, rarefaction of the sorted-subset datasets indicated that sequencing was incomplete.

Using the deep immunoSEQ assay, multiplex PCR amplified TCR CDR3 regions from genomic DNA. For each cell subset, the extracted genomic DNA was distributed evenly across all wells of several immunoSEQ 96-well plates, and each plate served as one replicate. For sorted subsets, approximately 210 ng genomic DNA, equal to approximately 30,000 T cell genomes, was loaded into each replicate PCR. Purified libraries were measured with a Qubit 3.0 fluorometer, size-checked on a Bioanalyzer 2100, and measured again with the KAPA Library Quantification kit. A separate single-read 150-cycle Illumina NextSeq 550 flow cell was used to sequence each immunoSEQ 96-well plate. For the original study's pipeline: Because the immunoSEQ output included only junctional sequences and no quality scores, the filtering could not be the same as the filtering used for full-length reads. To assign V/J genes and CDR3, sequences were annotated using PyIR, a Python wrapper for IgBLAST v1.9, with IMGT germline references. Reads were filtered out if the reads had weak V/J assignments (E-value above 1e-6), no CDR3, stop codons, out-of-frame junctions, or ambiguous translated residues. V3J clonotypes were defined as sequences sharing the same inferred V gene, J gene, and CDR3 amino acid sequence. The percentage overlap between two repertoires was calculated by dividing the number of shared unique clonotypes by the size of the smaller repertoire. Repertoire richness was assessed with RTK rarefaction, the Chao1 estimator, and Recon v2.1 estimates of unobserved clonotypes. Generation probabilities for all TCRbeta clonotypes obtained by the gDNA method from a few donors were computed using OLGA. The immuneACCESS repertoire file appears here via TCRdb, limited to in-frame rearrangements. These files lack a portion of the clones; in checked studies, under half of the deficit traces to unresolved V genes, and the cause of the others is not known. V, J and clone size were drawn from that table, and D and trimming were deduced from the DNA. Counted in this sample were some 630,000 clones; 72% of them appeared once. 1.5% to 2% of the sample lies in the top ten.

Donors were healthy HIV-negative adults with no recently reported acute infections or vaccinations. All donors were Caucasian adults living in Nashville, Tennessee, USA. CD4+ T cells were enriched by magnetic negative selection, after which naive cells were positively selected on CD45RA and the negative fraction was taken as the memory subset. Blood was collected by leukapheresis, and PBMCs were isolated by Ficoll-Histopaque density gradient centrifugation and then cryopreserved in liquid nitrogen vapor phase. Purity and quantity of every magnetically sorted T cell population were checked by analytical flow cytometry. From each sorted fraction, genomic DNA was isolated and quantified by UV absorbance on a Nanodrop 2000c. About this clone itself: The antigen it recognizes is unknown. Qualities for individual bases were not recorded, and no much larger clone is one base off.

Reading from cysteine to phenylalanine, the CDR3 counts 13 amino acids. The CDR3 DNA has 39 bases and is translated from base 1. V has 6 bases trimmed and J has 3 bases trimmed; junction bases matching no gene number 5. Reading the germline V gene gives CDR1 SGHNT and CDR2 YENEEA. This TCR came from a woman aged 30 to 39 in good health. The chain employs TRBV11-3 and TRBJ2-7, with TRBD1 identical over 7 junction bases. Sequenced: memory CD4+ T cells sorted from blood. Read against the paper, the sample's cell subset or site label means: CD45RA-negative fraction. CDR3 region: CASSTGQDYEQYF. The DNA sequence is given as TGTGCCAGCAGTACCGGACAGGACTACGAGCAGTACTTC.